This T cell receptor beta chain was sequenced during a study of T cells after yellow fever vaccination. The CDR3 has 17 amino acids. V trimming: 4 bases; J trimming: 2 bases; junction bases outside the gene matches: 12. Per germline, CDR1 SGHRS and CDR2 YFSETQ. As TCR cDNA was made by 5'RACE template switching, a universal primer site and UMIs were added. TCRdb reprocessed the 5' RACE reads via MiXCR and lists one record per CDR3 protein. The profile shows around 330,000 distinct CDR3 sequences, 3% to 4.5% of them singletons. Study outcomes and limitations: Weaker in magnitude, the secondary response showed a faster peak on day 5 versus 15. Some clonotypes, a small share, were shared between CD4 and CD8 compartments. Subsequent to the booster, the majority of primary-vaccination clones reappeared (around 96% CD4, 88% CD8).

Comment on this clonotype: Its antigen is unknown.

V gene TRBV5-1 combines with J gene TRBJ2-5; 9 positions match TRBD2. The receptor comes from a man younger than 30 who received the YFV17D yellow fever vaccine. This specimen consisted of PBMCs, obtained on the day of the yellow fever booster vaccination. CDR3 bases: TGCGCCAGCAGCCCAGGGCTAGCGGGGCCAAGTCAAGAGACCCAGTACTTC. The encoded protein is CASSPGLAGPSQETQYF.